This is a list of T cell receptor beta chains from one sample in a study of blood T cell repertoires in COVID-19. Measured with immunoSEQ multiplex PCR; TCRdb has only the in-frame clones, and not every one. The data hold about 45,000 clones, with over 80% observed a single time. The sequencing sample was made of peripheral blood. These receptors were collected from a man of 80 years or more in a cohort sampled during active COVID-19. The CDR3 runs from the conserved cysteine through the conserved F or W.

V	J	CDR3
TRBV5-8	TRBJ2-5	CASSLRLAGVGAQYF
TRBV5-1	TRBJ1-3	CASSRDIQVGNTIYF
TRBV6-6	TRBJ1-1	CASSSPGQGVSEAFF
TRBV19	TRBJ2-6	CASSFSTGSGANVLTF
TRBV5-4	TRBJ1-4	CASRQGTGSNEKLFF
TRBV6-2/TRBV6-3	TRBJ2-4	CASSSRGQGMSKNIQYF
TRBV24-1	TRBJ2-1	CATQGWNEQFF
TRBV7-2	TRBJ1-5	CASSLEGTGRQPQHF
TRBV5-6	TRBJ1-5	CASSLNRGGNQPQHF
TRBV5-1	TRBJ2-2	CASSLDRGRTGELFF
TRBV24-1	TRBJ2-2	CATSDPTGGFTGELFF
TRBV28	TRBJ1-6	CASIQTGTNNSPLHF
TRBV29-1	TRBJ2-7	CSVGRTGAGEQYF
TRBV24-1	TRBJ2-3	CATSDPSLAGGQGTQYF
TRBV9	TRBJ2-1	CASSVAGTPNNEQFF
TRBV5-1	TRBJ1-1	CASSPRQNTEAFF
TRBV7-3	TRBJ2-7	CASSLGWGGPYEQYF
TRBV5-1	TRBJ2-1	CASSASSGSSSYNEQFF
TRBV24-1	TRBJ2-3	CATSVGGVGTQYF
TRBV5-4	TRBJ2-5	CASRLGGEETQYF
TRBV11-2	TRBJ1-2	CASSLTLDRGRIYGYTF
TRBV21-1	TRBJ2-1	CASSIEGQFNEQFF
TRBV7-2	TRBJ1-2	CASSSGFGAIYGYTF
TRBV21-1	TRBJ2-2	CASSKVQQPNTGELFF
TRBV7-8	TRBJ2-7	CASSLAGTGNYEQYF
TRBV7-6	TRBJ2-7	CASSLGTGQAYEQYF
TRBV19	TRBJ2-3	CASAGTGVTDTQYF
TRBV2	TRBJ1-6	CASSEDRANSPLHF
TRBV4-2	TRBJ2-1	CASSSDYEQFF
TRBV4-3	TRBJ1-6	CASSQARDSPLHF
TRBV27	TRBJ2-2	CASGTGLRTGELFF
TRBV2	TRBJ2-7	CASRDRGHEQYF
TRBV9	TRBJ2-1	CASSRLAANEQFF
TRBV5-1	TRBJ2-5	CASYNPGGEETQYF
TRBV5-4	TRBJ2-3	CASSLPTGASTDTQYF
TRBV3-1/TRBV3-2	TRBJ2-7	CASSQAAGHYEQYF
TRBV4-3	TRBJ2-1	CASSQESSGYNEQFF
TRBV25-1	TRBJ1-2	CASDRAPNGYTF
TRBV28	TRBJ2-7	CASSVNRVFEQYF
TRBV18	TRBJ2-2	CASSPRGTANTGELFF
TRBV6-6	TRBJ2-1	CASSSRTKSSYNEQFF
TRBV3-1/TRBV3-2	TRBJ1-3	CASSQGRNSGNTIYF
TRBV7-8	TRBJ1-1	CASSFGVGTEAFF
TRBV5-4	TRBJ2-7	CASSYGLGTSGYEQYF
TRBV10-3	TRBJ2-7	CAISRDYEQYF
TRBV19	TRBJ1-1	CASRGLSNTEAFF
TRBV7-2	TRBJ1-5	CASSLGASQPQHF
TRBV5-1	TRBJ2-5	CASSTDRVQETQYF
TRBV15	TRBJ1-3	CATSSYSGNTIYF
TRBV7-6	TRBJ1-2	CASRLTPTGTGGCYGYTF
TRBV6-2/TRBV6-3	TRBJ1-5	CASSVGTGGAQPQHF
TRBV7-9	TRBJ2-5	CASSFFFQETQYF
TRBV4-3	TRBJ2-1	CASSQEWGQGGNEQFF
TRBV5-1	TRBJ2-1	CASSLQGRDEQFF
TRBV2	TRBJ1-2	CASSGDRDRGTF
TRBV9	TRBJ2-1	CASSLGLDNEQFF
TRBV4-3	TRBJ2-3	CASSQVLAPSTDTQYF
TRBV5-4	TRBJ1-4	CASSNGGASEKLFF
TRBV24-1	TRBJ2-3	CATSARAVNTDTQYF